This TCR beta chain was sequenced during a study of CD8 T cells in ankylosing spondylitis. General study results and limits: There was a TCR beta motif, made of several highly homologous variants, that appeared characteristic of ankylosing spondylitis blood.

V was trimmed by 2 bases and J by 8 bases, leaving 18 bases between them. CDR1 and CDR2 (germline): MNHEY, SVGAGI. The CDR3 runs 15 residues. This clonotype was recorded at least ten times. The target antigen is unknown. MiXCR was run by TCRdb on the 5' RACE reads, yielding one entry per CDR3 protein. In the table there are some 130,000 distinct CDR3 sequences, around 13% of which are singletons. Specimen: blood, either unsorted or a sorted T cell fraction (not recorded which). This chain joins TRBV6-5 and TRBJ1-2, with a possible D match to TRBD1 (6 bases). The TCR was taken from a female donor with ankylosing spondylitis or in good health (not recorded which). As DNA, the CDR3 is TGTGCCAGCAGTTACGGAGGGGGGGCCAAACGGGGCTACACCTTC. This translates into CASSYGGGAKRGYTF.